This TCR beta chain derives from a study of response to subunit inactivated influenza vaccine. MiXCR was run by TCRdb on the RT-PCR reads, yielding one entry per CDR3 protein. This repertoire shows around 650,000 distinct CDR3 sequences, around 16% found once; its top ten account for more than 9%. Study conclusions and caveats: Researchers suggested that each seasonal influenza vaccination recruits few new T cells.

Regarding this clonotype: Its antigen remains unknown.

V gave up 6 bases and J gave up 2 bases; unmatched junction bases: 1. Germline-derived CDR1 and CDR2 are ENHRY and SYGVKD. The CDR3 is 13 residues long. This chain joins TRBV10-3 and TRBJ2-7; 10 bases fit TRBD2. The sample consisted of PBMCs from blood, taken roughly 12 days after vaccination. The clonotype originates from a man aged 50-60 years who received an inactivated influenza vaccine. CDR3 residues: CAIRGTSAYEQYF. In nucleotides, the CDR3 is TGTGCCATCAGGGGGACTAGCGCCTACGAGCAGTACTTC.